This is a list of T cell receptor beta chains from one sample in a study of tumor-infiltrating lymphocytes in localized non-small cell lung cancer. Method: immunoSEQ multiplex PCR; TCRdb's copy keeps in-frame clones and lacks some. This table has about 13,000 clones, 79% appearing once. Sequenced sample: lung tumor tissue. The receptors were sampled from a human donor with non-small cell lung cancer. CDR3s include the opening cysteine and the closing phenylalanine or tryptophan. Fields, in order: V gene, clone size, J gene, D gene, CDR3 DNA, CDR3 protein. D genes are given only for firm matches. Only some rows state a clone size, as once, few, many or a class for expanded clones.

>TRBV29-1|-|TRBJ1-1|TRBD1
TGCAGCGTTGAAGACGCTACCGGGACAGGGAACACTGAAGCTTTCTTT
CSVEDATGTGNTEAFF
>TRBV6-5|-|TRBJ1-2|-
TGTGCCAGCAGTCCATCAACCTATGGCTACACCTTC
CASSPSTYGYTF
>TRBV25-1|once|TRBJ1-6|-
TGTGCCAGCAGTGAATCTGGCAATTCACCCCTCCACTTT
CASSESGNSPLHF
>TRBV4-1|-|TRBJ2-1|TRBD2
TGCGCCAGCAGCAAGGGACTAGCGGGGGGATCCTACAATGAGCAGTTCTTC
CASSKGLAGGSYNEQFF
>TRBV19|-|TRBJ2-7|-
TGTGCCAGTAGTATTGAGGGCTACGAGCAGTACTTC
CASSIEGYEQYF
>TRBV10-3|-|TRBJ2-5|-
TGTGCCATCAGTGAGCGGAAAGAGACCCAGTACTTC
CAISERKETQYF
>TRBV5-1|-|TRBJ1-1|-
TGCGCCAGCAGCGTCGCACTAGGGACTGAAGCTTTCTTT
CASSVALGTEAFF
>TRBV28|-|TRBJ2-2|-
TGTGCCAGCAGGGGCAGGGGTAGTATCGGGGAGCTGTTTTTT
CASRGRGSIGELFF
>TRBV14|-|TRBJ1-3|-
TGTGCCAGCCGAGACCCCGGGCCAAAAAACACCATATATTTT
CASRDPGPKNTIYF
>TRBV2|once|TRBJ2-5|TRBD2
TGTGCCAGCACCCCGAATTTAGCGGGAGAGACCCAGTACTTC
CASTPNLAGETQYF
>TRBV6-1|once|TRBJ1-2|-
TGTGCCAGCAGTTTGGGGGCGGCCTATGGCTACACCTTC
CASSLGAAYGYTF
>TRBV30|-|TRBJ2-1|-
TGTGCCTGGAAGAAAATCTATTCCAGGACTGTCTACAATGAGCAGTTCTTC
CAWKKIYSRTVYNEQFF
>TRBV18|once|TRBJ1-1|TRBD1
TGTGCCAGCTCGACCAAGGGGGCTTCTACCATGAGCACTGAAGCTTTCTTT
CASSTKGASTMSTEAFF
>TRBV5-5|-|TRBJ1-5|-
TGTGCCAGCAGCTTGGAAGGGGGTAGCAATCAGCCCCAGCATTTT
CASSLEGGSNQPQHF
>TRBV11-2|-|TRBJ1-3|-
TGTGCCAGCAGCTTAGCAGGGGGAAACACCATATATTTT
CASSLAGGNTIYF
>TRBV7-5|once|TRBJ1-5|-
TGTGCCAGCAGCTTAGCGTTGGGACAGGGTCGAAGCAATCAGCCCCAGCATTTT
CASSLALGQGRSNQPQHF
>TRBV7-2|-|TRBJ2-7|-
TGTGCCAGCAGCTTCGGGACACTCTTTTACGAGCAGTACTTC
CASSFGTLFYEQYF
>TRBV5-4|-|TRBJ1-2|TRBD1
TGTGCCAGCAGCACTGCAGGGGGAGGTGGCTACACCTTC
CASSTAGGGGYTF
>TRBV27|-|TRBJ2-7|-
TGTGCCAGCAGTTTTGGGGAGTCCTACGAGCAGTACTTC
CASSFGESYEQYF
>TRBV18|-|TRBJ1-2|TRBD1
TGTGCCAGCTCATCCTCGACAGGGGGCCTAGTTGGCTACACCTTC
CASSSSTGGLVGYTF
>TRBV7-9|-|TRBJ2-3|TRBD1
TGTGCCAGCAGCCCCCAGGGGGCAGTGACAGATACGCAGTATTTT
CASSPQGAVTDTQYF
>TRBV28|-|TRBJ1-5|TRBD1
TGTGCCAGCAGTTTGGGACAGGGGAATCAGCCCCAGCATTTT
CASSLGQGNQPQHF